The present T cell receptor beta chain was sequenced within a study of T cell repertoires in cytomegalovirus infection. Background on the study: CMV epitopes, recently identified HLA-C-restricted and well-studied HLA-B-restricted, were used. Indications of both CMV infection and matching HLA type were provided by public TCR beta signatures.

TCRdb used MiXCR to reprocess the reads, holding one entry per CDR3 protein. The sample has some 800,000 distinct CDR3 sequences, 32% seen once. The CDR3 extends over 17 amino acids. Trimming removed 3 bases from V and 3 bases from J; junction bases left unmatched: 13. This clonotype came up a few times. What it binds is not known. The rearrangement uses TRBV12-3 or TRBV12-4 and TRBJ1-1, with 7 bases lining up with TRBD1. The specimen comprised cultured CD8+ T cells from PBMCs, sampled from culture after CMV antigen stimulation. The source of this sequence is a human donor in good health (CMV status not recorded). Some clones in this sample may be carry-over from other donors' samples. The CDR3 bases are TGTGCCAGCAGTTTGGCACTCCCGGGACAGAAATACACTGAAGCTTTCTTT. Translating it yields CASSLALPGQKYTEAFF.